This T cell receptor (beta chain) originates from a study of shared clonotypes between healthy human individuals. The repertoire was sequenced with immunoSEQ multiplex PCR; TCRdb's copy has only in-frame clones and lacks some. The sample carries millions of clones, roughly nine tenths recorded once. Germline CDR1 is MDHEN and CDR2 is SYDVKM. V lost 7 bases, J lost 0 bases, and 7 bases stayed unmatched. CDR3 length equals 15 residues. Sequenced sample: naive CD4+ T cells sorted from blood. As to subset: CD45RA+ positively selected. The clonotype comes from a man aged 18 to 29 in good health. This chain links TRBV28 with TRBJ2-3, with 7 bases lining up with TRBD1. CDR3 residues: CASTRGTLSTDTQYF. The CDR3 DNA follows: TGTGCCAGCACCAGGGGGACCTTGAGCACAGATACGCAGTATTTT.